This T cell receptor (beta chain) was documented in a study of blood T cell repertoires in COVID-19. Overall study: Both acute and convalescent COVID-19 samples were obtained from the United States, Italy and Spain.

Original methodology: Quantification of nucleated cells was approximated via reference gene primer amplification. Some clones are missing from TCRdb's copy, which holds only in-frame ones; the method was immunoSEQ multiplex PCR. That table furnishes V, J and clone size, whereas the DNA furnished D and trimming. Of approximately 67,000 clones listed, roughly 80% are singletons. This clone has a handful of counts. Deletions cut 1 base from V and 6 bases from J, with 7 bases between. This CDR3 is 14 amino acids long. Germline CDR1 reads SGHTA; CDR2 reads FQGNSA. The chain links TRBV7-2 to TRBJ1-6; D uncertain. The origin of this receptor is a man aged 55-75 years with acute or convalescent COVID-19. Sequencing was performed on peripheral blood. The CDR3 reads CASSLVHSNSPLHF. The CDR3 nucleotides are TGTGCCAGCAGCTTAGTACACAGTAATTCACCCCTCCACTTT.